This paragraph covers one T cell receptor (beta chain) sequence. Its antigen has not been determined. Per-base quality was not reported, and no clone a single base away is much larger than it. This sample stems from a study of T cell changes during pregnancy in multiple sclerosis (dated by TCRdb to the late 2010s). About the study as a whole: Changes in the T cell repertoire over the course of pregnancy were examined in this study in women with multiple sclerosis.

The junction shows trimming of 2 bases on V and 5 bases on J, and the gene matches do not reach 8 bases of it. CDR1 and CDR2 are drawn from the germline V gene: LGHNA, YSLEER. The CDR3, from cysteine to phenylalanine, totals 15 residues. The DNA shown is the 45-base CDR3, in frame from base 1. The library was obtained by the immunoSEQ multiplex PCR assay. Here the immuneACCESS table is served through TCRdb, limited to in-frame sequences with V and J called. Missing clones are a known gap in these copies; in checked studies unresolved V genes cover under half, and the rest lacks a known reason. The sample profile shows around 43,000 clones; roughly 95% of them were found once. Jointly, the top ten make up roughly 3.9% of the sample.

The source was CD8+ T cells from peripheral blood mononuclear cells, collected after pregnancy. This sequence uses TRBV4-3 and TRBJ1-1, and 7 junctional nucleotides match TRBD1. This sequence was found in a female donor with multiple sclerosis, enrolled in a pregnancy study. This receptor carries the CDR3 CASSQLQGENTEAFF. The DNA sequence is given as TGCGCCAGCAGCCAACTTCAGGGGGAGAATACTGAAGCTTTCTTT.